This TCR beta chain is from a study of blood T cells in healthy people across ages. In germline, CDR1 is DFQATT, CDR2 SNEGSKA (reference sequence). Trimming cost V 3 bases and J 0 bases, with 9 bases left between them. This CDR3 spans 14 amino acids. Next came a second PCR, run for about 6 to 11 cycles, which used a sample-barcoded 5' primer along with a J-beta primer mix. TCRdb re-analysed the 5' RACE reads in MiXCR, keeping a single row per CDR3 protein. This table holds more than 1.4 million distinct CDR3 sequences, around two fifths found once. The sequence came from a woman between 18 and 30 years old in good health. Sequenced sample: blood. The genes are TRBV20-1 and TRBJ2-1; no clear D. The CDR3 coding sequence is TGCAGTGCTAGGCGTACGAGCTCCTACAATGAGCAGTTCTTC. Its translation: CSARRTSSYNEQFF.